These 20 T cell receptor beta chains share one sample of origin, sequenced in a study of CD8+ T cells in alopecia areata. Reverse transcribed after extraction, RNA yielded cDNA as the sequencing template. Repertoires were generated with immunoSEQ multiplex PCR, while TCRdb's copy carries only in-frame clones and drops some. The data show about 140,000 clones, with about 86% seen just once and about 12% held by the top ten. The treatment: oral pan-JAK inhibitor, 5-10 mg twice daily. This material consisted of CD8+ T cells sorted from blood, taken at week 4, from a patient treated with tofacitinib. The receptors shown here come from a human donor with alopecia areata.

The V and J genes are TRBV13 and TRBJ1-4, with D unresolved. Trimming left V 2 bases short and J 6 bases short, with 7 bases between. The CDR3 loop spans 13 amino acids. Per the germline V gene, CDR1 is PRHDT and CDR2 is FYEKMQ (reference sequence). CDR3 residues: CASSLRADEKLFF. In nucleotides, the CDR3 is TGTGCCAGCAGCTTAAGGGCGGATGAAAAACTGTTTTTT.

The chain combines TRBV5-4 with TRBJ2-7, with 12 bases identical to TRBD2. CDR1 is SGHNT, CDR2 YYREEE, per germline (reference sequence). The V and J ends lost 4 bases and 2 bases, in that order; junction bases with no gene match: 4. The CDR3 extends over 15 amino acids. In DNA form, the CDR3 reads TGTGCCAGCAGCACCGGACTAGCGGGGACCTACGAGCAGTACTTC. It is translated as CASSTGLAGTYEQYF.

The chain employs TRBV5-6 and TRBJ2-5, with unresolved D. CDR1 and CDR2 (germline): SGHDT, YYEEEE. Deletions cut 4 bases from V and 4 bases from J, with 11 bases between. The CDR3 loop spans 13 amino acids. CDR3 region: CASSGLFGETQYF. The CDR3 DNA sequence: TGTGCCAGCAGCGGTCTGTTTGGAGAGACCCAGTACTTC.

This clone was seen only once. The V call is TRBV4-1, the J call TRBJ2-5; no definite D call. V was trimmed by 2 bases and J by 0 bases, leaving 13 bases between them. The CDR3 loop spans 16 amino acids. Germline values: CDR1 MGHRA, CDR2 YSYEKL. The CDR3 spells CASSQTRNQYQETQYF. In DNA form, the CDR3 reads TGCGCCAGCAGCCAAACTCGGAATCAGTACCAAGAGACCCAGTACTTC.

The chain links TRBV7-9 to TRBJ2-3; 12 bases fit TRBD2. With V trimmed by 4 bases and J by 4 bases, 3 bases remained unmatched. This CDR3 has 15 residues. Germline V gives CDR1 SEHNR, CDR2 FQNEAQ (reference sequence). CDR3: CASSSLAGGPDTQYF. The CDR3 coding sequence is TGTGCCAGCAGCTCACTAGCGGGGGGACCAGATACGCAGTATTTT.

This clone was observed a single time. The V gene is TRBV7-8, the J gene TRBJ1-3, with D possibly TRBD1 on 5 matching bases. This CDR3 has 20 amino acids. In germline, CDR1 is SGHVS, CDR2 FQNEAQ. V dropped 5 bases and J dropped 0 bases, with 26 bases sitting between them. The CDR3 reads CASSLTPSLQGLRSGNTIYF. The CDR3 DNA reads TGTGCCAGCAGCCTCACCCCGTCCCTCCAGGGACTCCGCTCTGGAAACACCATATATTTT.

The chain combines TRBV12-5 with TRBJ1-1; tentative D call: TRBD1 (6 bases). V was cut by 3 bases and J by 2 bases, with 16 bases left in between. The V gene's germline CDR1 is LGHNT and CDR2 FRNRAP. The length of the CDR3 is 16 residues. The CDR3 nucleotides read TGTGCTAGTGGTTTCCAAACGAGGGGGTTAAACACTGAAGCTTTCTTT. Protein product: CASGFQTRGLNTEAFF.

Remarks on this clone: Other DNA sequences in the same sample also yield this CDR3. This rearrangement joins TRBV29-1 to TRBJ2-2; D might be TRBD2 (6 bases). This CDR3 is 14 amino acids long. The germline V gene has CDR1 SQVTM and CDR2 ANQGSEA. The V end was cut by 3 bases, the J end by 5 bases, with 13 bases between. In DNA form, the CDR3 reads TGCAGCGTTGATAGGGGTGGAGGGACCGGGGAGCTGTTTTTT. Protein sequence: CSVDRGGGTGELFF.

V and J are TRBV27 and TRBJ1-1; D ambiguous. Trimming took 7 bases from V and 8 from J, leaving 14 bases between them. The CDR3 runs 12 residues. The V gene's germline CDR1 is MNHEY and CDR2 SMNVEV (reference sequence). The CDR3 loop reads CASTGDPSEAFF. In nucleotides, the CDR3 is TGTGCCAGCACCGGCGACCCTTCCGAAGCTTTCTTT.

The V call is TRBV6-1, the J call TRBJ2-1; D is ambiguous. This CDR3 has 12 residues. The V gene's germline CDR1 is MNHNS and CDR2 SASEGT. The V and J ends lost 8 bases and 10 bases respectively, with 15 bases between them. The CDR3 DNA follows: TGTGCCAGCCACCCAAGTTATGGGGAGCAGTTCTTC. It codes for CASHPSYGEQFF.

The chain links TRBV5-1 to TRBJ2-5; TRBD1 might be the D (5 bases). CDR1 is SGHRS, CDR2 YFSETQ, per germline. The CDR3 is 15 residues long. Trimming took off 0 bases at V and 2 bases at J, with 11 bases between the two ends. CDR3 DNA: TGCGCCAGCAGCTTGGATGGGGCTCCTCAAGAGACCCAGTACTTC. Residues: CASSLDGAPQETQYF. Variable domain in full (rest from reference TRBV5-1 and TRBJ2-5): KAGVTQTPRYLIKTRGQQVTLSCSPISGHRSVSWYQQTPGQGLQFLFEYFSETQRNKGNFPGRFSGRQFSNSRSEMNVSTLELGDSALYLCASSLDGAPQETQYFGPGTRLLVL.

This rearrangement joins TRBV6-1 to TRBJ1-4, with D unclear. This CDR3 contains 14 residues. Germline CDR1 and CDR2: MNHNS and SASEGT. The V gene lost 1 base and the J gene lost 12 bases, with 15 bases spanning the gap. CDR3 in DNA: TGTGCCAGCAGTGAAGTCGGCAGCTTGGCGGAACTGTTTTTT. It specifies CASSEVGSLAELFF.

This sequence joins TRBV7-9 and TRBJ2-5; unclear D gene. Germline assignment: CDR1 SEHNR and CDR2 FQNEAQ (reference sequence). Trimming stripped 3 bases from V and 4 bases from J, with 15 bases between. The CDR3 spans 15 residues. DNA for the CDR3: TGTGCCAGCAGCTTTCAGCTAGGTTTCGCAGAGACCCAGTACTTC. Encoded protein: CASSFQLGFAETQYF. Full variable domain (missing parts from reference TRBV7-9 and TRBJ2-5): DTGVSQNPRHKITKRGQNVTFRCDPISEHNRLYWYRQTLGQGPEFLTYFQNEAQLEKSRLLSDRFSAERPKGSFSTLEIQRTEQGDSAMYLCASSFQLGFAETQYFGPGTRLLVL.

The chain joins TRBV5-1 to TRBJ1-4; 7 bases agree with TRBD1. The CDR3 spans 15 residues. The trim removed 4 bases at V and 4 bases at J, leaving 7 bases unmatched. Germline CDR1 reads SGHRS; CDR2 reads YFSETQ. The CDR3 is CASSTRDSNNEKLFF. In DNA form, the CDR3 reads TGCGCCAGCAGCACGCGGGACAGTAATAATGAAAAACTGTTTTTT.

The chain recombines TRBV5-1 with TRBJ2-7, with 7 positions matching TRBD1. V trimming: 2 bases; J trimming: 4 bases; junction bases outside the gene matches: 6. This CDR3 has 14 residues. Germline V gives CDR1 SGHRS, CDR2 YFSETQ. In DNA form, the CDR3 reads TGCGCCAGCAGCTTTACAGGGGCCTCATACGAGCAGTACTTC. This translates into CASSFTGASYEQYF. The full variable domain, rest sourced from reference TRBV5-1 and TRBJ2-7, is KAGVTQTPRYLIKTRGQQVTLSCSPISGHRSVSWYQQTPGQGLQFLFEYFSETQRNKGNFPGRFSGRQFSNSRSEMNVSTLELGDSALYLCASSFTGASYEQYFGPGTRLTVT.

The CDR3 bases are TGCGCCAGCAGCTTACAGGGGGACAACACTGAAGCTTTCTTT. Its translation: CASSLQGDNTEAFF. This chain uses TRBV5-1 with TRBJ1-1, with 8 bases matching TRBD1. The germline V gene encodes CDR1 SGHRS and CDR2 YFSETQ. The J segment lost 2 bases and the V segment lost 2 bases, leaving 2 bases of the junction unmatched. This CDR3 spans 14 amino acids.

V usage is TRBV7-9 and J usage is TRBJ1-6; unclear D gene. The CDR3 has 14 amino acids. The ends were cut back, 3 bases at V and 6 bases at J, with 9 bases in the middle. CDR1 and CDR2 from the germline V gene are SEHNR and FQNEAQ (reference sequence). CDR3 amino acids: CASSFGSRNSPLHF. The CDR3 DNA reads as TGTGCCAGCAGCTTTGGGTCGCGTAATTCACCCCTCCACTTT.

This clone was detected only once. V and J are TRBV13 and TRBJ2-3; the match to TRBD1 covers 9 bases. J was trimmed by 5 bases and V by 5 bases; bases with no gene match: 5. Germline loops: CDR1 PRHDT, CDR2 FYEKMQ (reference sequence). The CDR3 has 14 residues. CDR3 protein: CASSLGQGIDTQYF. The CDR3, as DNA: TGTGCCAGCAGCCTGGGACAGGGAATAGATACGCAGTATTTT.

This clone was picked up one time. This CDR3 reads CAITPGPGLILNLSSYEQYF. The CDR3 region has the DNA TGTGCCATCACCCCCGGACCGGGACTTATTTTGAACCTAAGCTCCTACGAGCAGTACTTC. This rearrangement joins TRBV10-3 to TRBJ2-7; perhaps TRBD2 as D (6 bases). Germline CDR1 and CDR2: ENHRY and SYGVKD. This CDR3 is 20 amino acids long. The V end was cut by 7 bases, the J end by 0 bases, with 31 bases between.

The CDR3 sequence: CASSELQDLGTEAFF. The CDR3 DNA is TGTGCCAGCAGTGAATTACAGGACCTGGGGACTGAAGCTTTCTTT. The chain is built from TRBV6-1 and TRBJ1-1, with D possibly TRBD1 on 5 matching bases. The CDR3 is 15 residues long. Germline V gives CDR1 MNHNS, CDR2 SASEGT. V dropped 2 bases and J dropped 5 bases, with 15 bases sitting between them.